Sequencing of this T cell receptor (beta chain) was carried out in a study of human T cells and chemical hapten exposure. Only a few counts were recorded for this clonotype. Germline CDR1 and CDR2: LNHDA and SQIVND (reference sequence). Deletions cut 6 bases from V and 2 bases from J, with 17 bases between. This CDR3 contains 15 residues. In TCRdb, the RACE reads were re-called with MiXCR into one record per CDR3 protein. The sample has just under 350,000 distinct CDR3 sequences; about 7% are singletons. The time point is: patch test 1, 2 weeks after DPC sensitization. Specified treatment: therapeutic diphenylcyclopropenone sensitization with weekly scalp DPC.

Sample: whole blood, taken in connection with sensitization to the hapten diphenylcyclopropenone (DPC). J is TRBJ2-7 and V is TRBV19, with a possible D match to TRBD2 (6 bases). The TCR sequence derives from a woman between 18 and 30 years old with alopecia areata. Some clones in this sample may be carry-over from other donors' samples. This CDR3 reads CASSPRGSRTYEQYF. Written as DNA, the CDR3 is TGTGCCAGTAGCCCTCGGGGGTCAAGGACCTACGAGCAGTACTTC.